These 9 T cell receptor beta chains share one sample of origin, sequenced in a study of blood T cell repertoires in COVID-19. Clones were read by immunoSEQ multiplex PCR, and TCRdb kept only the in-frame ones, dropping some. The sample lists about 130,000 clones; approximately 80% were seen once. Sequenced sample: peripheral blood. The source is a human donor in a cohort sampled during active COVID-19.

The chain joins TRBV19 to TRBJ2-7; TRBD2 aligns across 7 bases. J lost 0 bases, V lost 4 bases, and 0 bases had no gene match. This CDR3 region has 13 residues. Germline V gives CDR1 LNHDA, CDR2 SQIVND (reference sequence). The CDR3 nucleotides are TGTGCCAGTAGTAGGGGGGGCTCCTACGAGCAGTACGTC. It codes for CASSRGGSYEQYV.

J is TRBJ1-3 and V is TRBV2, with 9 bases that match TRBD1. The CDR3 totals 15 residues. Trimming at V came to 7 bases and at J to 3 bases, leaving 7 bases not matched to a gene. CDR1 is SNHLY and CDR2 is FYNNEI in the germline V gene. CDR3 nucleotide sequence: TGTGCCAGCACCCTACAGGGGGCGAATGGAAACACCATATATTTT. Residues: CASTLQGANGNTIYF.

J is TRBJ2-5 and V is TRBV4-3; a possible D gene is TRBD2 (6 bases). This CDR3 spans 13 amino acids. Trimming cost V 1 base and J 5 bases, with 8 bases left between them. Germline V gene data show CDR1 as LGHNA and CDR2 as YSLEER. As DNA, the CDR3 is TGCGCCAGCAGCCAAGTGGCGGGGGAGACCCAGTACTTC. Its protein is CASSQVAGETQYF.

The genes are TRBV28 and TRBJ1-2; TRBD1 is a possible D gene (5 bases). This CDR3 is built from 15 residues. Deletions cut 3 bases from V and 1 base from J, with 12 bases between. The V gene's germline CDR1 is MDHEN and CDR2 SYDVKM. The CDR3 loop reads CASSFGGTVNYGYTF. In DNA, the CDR3 is TGTGCCAGCAGTTTTGGCGGGACGGTTAACTATGGCTACACCTTC.

The chain employs TRBV19 and TRBJ1-4; 7 bases map to TRBD1. Germline CDR1 and CDR2: LNHDA and SQIVND (reference sequence). This CDR3 comprises 14 residues. J lost 8 bases, V lost 6 bases, and 9 bases had no gene match. CDR3 coding DNA: TGTGCCAGTAGCCAAGGACAGGTCGGGGAAAAACTGTTTTTT. This sequence encodes CASSQGQVGEKLFF.

CDR3 amino acids: CASSVSTLETQYF. In DNA, the CDR3 is TGTGCCAGCAGTGTATCAACTCTGGAGACCCAGTACTTC. The V and J genes are TRBV2 and TRBJ2-5; D call uncertain. CDR1 is SNHLY and CDR2 is FYNNEI in the germline V gene. There are 13 residues in the CDR3. V was cut by 4 bases and J by 5 bases, with 11 bases left in between.

The chain joins TRBV3-1 (or the pseudogene TRBV3-2) to TRBJ1-1; 10 bases map to TRBD1. Germline V gene lookup returns CDR1 LGHDT and CDR2 YNNKEL (reference sequence). Trimming cost V 4 bases and J 5 bases; bases outside gene matches: 7. CDR3 size: 15 residues. In DNA, the CDR3 is TGTGCCAGCAGCCTCAGGGACAGGGGTACGACTGAAGCTTTCTTT. It translates to CASSLRDRGTTEAFF.

This chain uses TRBV27 with TRBJ2-1; D unclear. The CDR3 contains 13 residues. The germline gives CDR1 MNHEY, CDR2 SMNVEV (reference sequence). V gave up 5 bases and J gave up 9 bases, with 14 bases separating them. The chain's CDR3 is CASSHTRNGEQFF. The CDR3 coding sequence is TGTGCCAGCAGTCACACCAGGAATGGTGAGCAGTTCTTC.

This chain links TRBV14 with TRBJ1-4; 7 nucleotides agree with TRBD1. The junction had 8 bases not matched to a gene; V was cut back by 2 bases and J by 5 bases. The CDR3 extends over 16 amino acids. Germline V gene data show CDR1 as SGHDN and CDR2 as FVKESK. The CDR3 bases are TGTGCCAGCAGCCAACTCACCGGGACAGAGAATGAAAAACTGTTTTTT. Translating it yields CASSQLTGTENEKLFF.